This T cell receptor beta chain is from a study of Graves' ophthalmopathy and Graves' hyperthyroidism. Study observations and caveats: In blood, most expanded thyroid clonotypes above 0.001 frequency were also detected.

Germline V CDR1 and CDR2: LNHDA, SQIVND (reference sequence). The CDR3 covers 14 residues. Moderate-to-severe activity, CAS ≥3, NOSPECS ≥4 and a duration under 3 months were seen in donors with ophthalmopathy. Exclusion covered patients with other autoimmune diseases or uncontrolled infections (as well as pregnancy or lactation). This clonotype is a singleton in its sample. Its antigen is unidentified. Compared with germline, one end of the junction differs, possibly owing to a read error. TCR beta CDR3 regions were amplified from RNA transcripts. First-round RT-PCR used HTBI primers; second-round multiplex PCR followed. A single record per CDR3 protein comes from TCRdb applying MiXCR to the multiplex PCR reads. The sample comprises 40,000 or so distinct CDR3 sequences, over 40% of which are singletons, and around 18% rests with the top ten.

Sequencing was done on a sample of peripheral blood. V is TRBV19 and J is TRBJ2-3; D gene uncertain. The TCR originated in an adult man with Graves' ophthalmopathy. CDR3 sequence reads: CTSSDKGTTDTQYF. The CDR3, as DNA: TGTACCAGTAGTGATAAGGGCACCACAGATACGCAATATTTT.